The rows below give T cell receptor beta chains drawn from one sample of a study of CD8 T cells in ankylosing spondylitis. One entry per CDR3 protein results from TCRdb running MiXCR on the 5' RACE reads. The sample includes fewer than 250,000 distinct CDR3 sequences, approximately 30% seen only once; the top ten take around 4.2%. The specimen sequenced was blood, either unsorted or a sorted T cell fraction (not recorded which). These receptors originate from a male donor with ankylosing spondylitis or in good health (not recorded which). CDR3s include the opening cysteine and the closing phenylalanine or tryptophan. D genes are given only for firm matches. Clone size is shown for a subset of rows, as once, few, many or a class of expanded clone.

CDR3 DNA	CDR3 protein	J gene	clone size	V gene	D gene
TGCGCCAGCAGCCCCCTAGGCAGGTTCTACGAGCAGTACTTC	CASSPLGRFYEQYF	TRBJ2-7	-	TRBV5-1	-
TGTGCCATCAGTGAGGGGGCTGGTCGGGAGACCCAGTACTTC	CAISEGAGRETQYF	TRBJ2-5	-	TRBV10-3	-
TGTGCCAGCAGCTTAGGCCCGGGGGGCTCCTCTGGGGCCAACGTCCTGACTTTC	CASSLGPGGSSGANVLTF	TRBJ2-6	-	TRBV13	-
TGCAGTGCTACTCAGGGGAACACTGAAGCTTTCTTT	CSATQGNTEAFF	TRBJ1-1	-	TRBV20-1	-
TGTGCCAGCAGACGACTAGCGGGGGGGCTTCACAATGAGCAGTTCTTC	CASRRLAGGLHNEQFF	TRBJ2-1	few	TRBV2	TRBD2
TGTGCCAGCAGTGTCTACAGGGGTCTCTACGAGCAGTACTTC	CASSVYRGLYEQYF	TRBJ2-7	-	TRBV27	TRBD1
TGTGCCAGCAGATTAGCGGGGGGCCTACACAATGAGCAGTTCTTC	CASRLAGGLHNEQFF	TRBJ2-1	-	TRBV2	TRBD2
TGTGCCAGCAGCCCCGGGACAGCCGAGAGCTACGAGCAGTACTTC	CASSPGTAESYEQYF	TRBJ2-7	-	TRBV3-1	TRBD1
TGCGCCAGCAGCCCCGGAAGGAGCGGGGGGGCAGCAGATACGCAGTATTTT	CASSPGRSGGAADTQYF	TRBJ2-3	-	TRBV5-1	TRBD2
TGTGCCCAAACTGGGGATAAATGCTACGAGCAGTACTTC	CAQTGDKCYEQYF	TRBJ2-7	-	TRBV21-1	-
TGCAGCGTTGGAGGGGGACAGGGCATGACTTTCTTT	CSVGGGQGMTFF	TRBJ1-1	many	TRBV29-1	TRBD1
TGTGCCAGCAGCCCGGGACCCCGTAGCAATCAGCCCCAGCATTTT	CASSPGPRSNQPQHF	TRBJ1-5	few	TRBV12-3/TRBV12-4	-
TGTGCCAGCAGTAGGATGAACACTGAAGCTTTCTTT	CASSRMNTEAFF	TRBJ1-1	few	TRBV6-5	-
TGTGCCAGCTCGGGTGGGCCGACACCACTCTACAATGAGCAGTTCTTC	CASSGGPTPLYNEQFF	TRBJ2-1	-	TRBV10-3	-
TGTGCCAGCAGCTTAGAAGCGGGGGGCGAAGAGACCCAGTACTTC	CASSLEAGGEETQYF	TRBJ2-5	-	TRBV7-6	TRBD2
TGCAGTGCTAGTAGGCTTTCAGGGACCAGTAGTGACACTGAAGCTTTCTTT	CSASRLSGTSSDTEAFF	TRBJ1-1	-	TRBV20-1	-
TGTGCCAGCAGCGGACAACCAGGGACCAGAGGAGGCACTGAAGCTTTCTTT	CASSGQPGTRGGTEAFF	TRBJ1-1	-	TRBV7-6	-
TGTGCCAGCAGCTTTGGCCTACCGGAGACCGGGGAGCTGTTTTTT	CASSFGLPETGELFF	TRBJ2-2	few	TRBV5-6	-
TGTGCCAGCAGCAATCCACTCTACGAGCAGTACTTC	CASSNPLYEQYF	TRBJ2-7	-	TRBV21-1	-
TGTGCCAGCAGCACAACTAGCGGGGGTTACACAGATACGCAGTATTTT	CASSTTSGGYTDTQYF	TRBJ2-3	-	TRBV5-5	TRBD2
TGTGCCAGCAGTACCGGGACAGGGGACAATGAGCAGTTCTTC	CASSTGTGDNEQFF	TRBJ2-1	-	TRBV21-1	-
TGTGCCAGCAGCTTCTACTCGACTGGGCCCGCCGAGCAGTACTTC	CASSFYSTGPAEQYF	TRBJ2-7	-	TRBV11-2	-
TGTGCCACCAGCAGCACAGGGGACGTTAAGACCCAGTACTTC	CATSSTGDVKTQYF	TRBJ2-5	few	TRBV15	TRBD1
TGTGCCACCAGCAGGTATAGCACAGATACGCAGTATTTT	CATSRYSTDTQYF	TRBJ2-3	-	TRBV15	-
TGCAGCGTGAAGGGGATTGGCTATGGCTACACCTTC	CSVKGIGYGYTF	TRBJ1-2	-	TRBV29-1	-
TGCAGTGCCACTTGGATAAATGAGCAGTTCTTC	CSATWINEQFF	TRBJ2-1	few	TRBV20-1	-
TGTGCCAGCAGCCCCGGGTTAAATCAGCCCCAGCATTTT	CASSPGLNQPQHF	TRBJ1-5	few	TRBV6-1	-
TGTGCCAGCAGGGGGGGGGCAGGATCAACCTACGAGCAGTACTTC	CASRGGAGSTYEQYF	TRBJ2-7	-	TRBV5-5	-
TGTGCCAGCAAACCAGACGGGGCAAGCTCCTACGAGCAGTACTTC	CASKPDGASSYEQYF	TRBJ2-7	-	TRBV2	-
TGCGCCAGCAGCTTAGGGGGGACGCCATCCTATGGCTACACCTTC	CASSLGGTPSYGYTF	TRBJ1-2	-	TRBV5-1	-
TGCAGTGCTAGAAGACTAGCGGGGGGGTCGGGGACCCAGTACTTC	CSARRLAGGSGTQYF	TRBJ2-5	-	TRBV20-1	TRBD2
TGTGCCAGCAGCCGCCCGGGACTTACGAACACTGAAGCTTTCTTT	CASSRPGLTNTEAFF	TRBJ1-1	few	TRBV7-8	-
TGTGCCATCAGTGGTACGACTCCCCCCACAGATACGCAGTATTTT	CAISGTTPPTDTQYF	TRBJ2-3	-	TRBV10-3	-
TGTGCCATCAGTGGCGGGGTGAGCACTGAAGCTTTCTTT	CAISGGVSTEAFF	TRBJ1-1	-	TRBV10-3	-
TGTGCCAGCAGCTTGGCGCCAGGGCGCACCGGGGAGCTGTTTTTT	CASSLAPGRTGELFF	TRBJ2-2	-	TRBV5-6	-
TGTGCCAGCAGCGAGACTTATGCTTTCCGTGAGCAGTTCTTC	CASSETYAFREQFF	TRBJ2-1	many	TRBV9	-
TGCAGCGTTGAAGGGGGCCGGGGCACAGATACGCAGTATTTT	CSVEGGRGTDTQYF	TRBJ2-3	many	TRBV29-1	-
TGCGCCAGCAGCTGGACCACAGGGGTCGGAGTAAGACAGCCCCAGCATTTT	CASSWTTGVGVRQPQHF	TRBJ1-5	few	TRBV5-1	TRBD1
TGTGCCAGCAGTTACGGGCGGACTGAAGCTTTCTTT	CASSYGRTEAFF	TRBJ1-1	few	TRBV6-2/TRBV6-3	-
TGCGCCAGCACCCGCCCAGGGGGCACAGATACGCAGTATTTT	CASTRPGGTDTQYF	TRBJ2-3	once	TRBV5-1	-
TGTGCCAGCAGTTTCTCTGCCCCCTCCGAGCAGTACTTC	CASSFSAPSEQYF	TRBJ2-7	few	TRBV12-3/TRBV12-4	-
TGCAGCGTTGAAGATCAGGGCCTGATCACGGAGACCCAGTACTTC	CSVEDQGLITETQYF	TRBJ2-5	-	TRBV29-1	-
TGCAGTGCTGTCGGGACTAGTCTAGTAGATGAGCAGTTCTTC	CSAVGTSLVDEQFF	TRBJ2-1	few	TRBV20-1	TRBD2
TGCAGCGTTGCACAAGGAGGAAGTGAAGCTTTCTTT	CSVAQGGSEAFF	TRBJ1-1	-	TRBV29-1	-
TGTGCCATCAGTGAGTCCCTAGCGGGGGGCGGAAATACGCAGTATTTT	CAISESLAGGGNTQYF	TRBJ2-3	-	TRBV10-3	TRBD2
TGCGCCAGCAGCTTGGAGGGGACAGGGGATCAGCCCCAGCATTTT	CASSLEGTGDQPQHF	TRBJ1-5	-	TRBV5-1	TRBD1
TGCAGTGCTAGGGGCCGGGAGGACCTAGGGCTAACCGGGGAGCTGTTTTTT	CSARGREDLGLTGELFF	TRBJ2-2	-	TRBV20-1	TRBD2
TGTGCCAGCAGCTTAGTCTCTAGCGGGGGCCGTCCCTACGAGCAGTACTTC	CASSLVSSGGRPYEQYF	TRBJ2-7	few	TRBV7-6	TRBD2
TGTGCCAGCAGCCAACCCCGACTAGCGGGGATGAACACCGGGGAGCTGTTTTTT	CASSQPRLAGMNTGELFF	TRBJ2-2	once	TRBV3-1	TRBD2
TGTGCCAGCAGCGGCCCAGCGGGGGGGCCTGGAGATACGCAGTATTTT	CASSGPAGGPGDTQYF	TRBJ2-3	-	TRBV9	TRBD2
TGTGCCAGCAGTCAACAGAGAAATAAACCGGGCCTGAACGGCTACACCTTC	CASSQQRNKPGLNGYTF	TRBJ1-2	-	TRBV6-1	-
TGCAGCGGAGGGACTAGCGGGACCTGGGGGGTCCTCACAGATACGCAGTATTTT	CSGGTSGTWGVLTDTQYF	TRBJ2-3	once	TRBV29-1	TRBD2
TGCAGTGCTCCTCGGGACTTGGGGACCGGGGAGCTGTTTTTT	CSAPRDLGTGELFF	TRBJ2-2	-	TRBV20-1	-
TGCAGCGTTGAACTCCCCGGGACGGGGGAGACCCAGTACTTC	CSVELPGTGETQYF	TRBJ2-5	few	TRBV29-1	-
TGCAGCGTTGAAACTAGCGGGGGGACTACAGGTGCGCATTATTTT	CSVETSGGTTGAHYF	TRBJ2-3	-	TRBV29-1	TRBD2
TGTGCCAGCAGCGTCGGGGGGACGAACACCGGGGAGCTGTTTTTT	CASSVGGTNTGELFF	TRBJ2-2	-	TRBV9	TRBD2
TGTGCCAGCAGCTTATACGTATTGGGACAGGGGCACAATGAGCAGTTCTTC	CASSLYVLGQGHNEQFF	TRBJ2-1	-	TRBV7-6	TRBD1
TGTGCCATCAGTGACAGGGTTGGGGACACTGAAGCTTTCTTT	CAISDRVGDTEAFF	TRBJ1-1	-	TRBV10-3	-